Each of the 27 T cell receptor beta chains below was sequenced from the same sample in a study of tissue T cells after allogeneic stem cell transplantation. Regarding time point: mouse harvest day 7 after allogeneic transplant. Tail vein injection delivered 10^7 T-cell-depleted bone marrow cells and 10^6 splenic CD5+ T cells. Only in-frame clones appear in the TCRdb table, and some are missing; sequencing was by immunoSEQ multiplex PCR. The profile covers about 5,800 clones, with 45% to 50% appearing a single time and roughly 3.2% taken by the ten largest. Material for sequencing was skin. The receptor source for this set is a female BALB/c mouse given C57BL/6 T cells with graft-versus-host disease after an allogeneic hematopoietic cell transplant.

About this clone itself: These gene names are mouse names. The read comes to an end 1 residue before the CDR3 does, leaving the germline J gene to fill in the end. The gene calls are TRBV15 and TRBJ1-3, with 10 bases identical to TRBD1. Germline V gene sequence: CDR1 SGHND, CDR2 FRSKSL. This CDR3 has 15 residues. Trimming at V came to 7 bases and at J to 4 bases, leaving 7 bases not matched to a gene. Incomplete CDR3 DNA: TGTGCCAGCACCACGGGACAGGGGAGAGGAAATACGCTCTAT. Protein sequence: CASTTGQGRGNTLY. The entire CDR3 protein is CASTTGQGRGNTLYF.

Comments on this clone: Any gene name here is a mouse gene name. The read stops 1 residue short of the end of the CDR3; the missing end is completed from the germline J gene. The rearrangement joins TRBV26 to TRBJ1-1, with TRBD1 matching over 10 bases. CDR3 size: 15 residues. Germline V gene sequence: CDR1 KGHPV, CDR2 FQNQEV (reference sequence). J was trimmed by 0 bases and V by 4 bases; bases with no gene match: 2. The CDR3 DNA, read in part, is TGTGCCAGCAGTCGACAGGGGGCCGCAAACACAGAAGTCTTC. Its protein product is CASSRQGAANTEVF. The full-length CDR3 reads as CASSRQGAANTEVFF.

Remarks on this clone: Gene names refer to mouse genes. CDR3 amino acids: CASSLDRGGQNTLYF. CDR3 bases read: TGTGCCAGCAGTCTGGACAGGGGGGGTCAAAACACCTTGTAC. V is TRBV26 and J is TRBJ2-4, with 9 bases identical to TRBD1. The CDR3 extends 1 residue past the end of the read, so its final part is completed from the germline J gene. CDR1 KGHPV and CDR2 FQNQEV come from the germline V gene (reference sequence). V lost 2 bases, J lost 1 base, and 1 base stayed unmatched. This CDR3 is 15 amino acids long.

Of note for this clone: Genes and germline come from the mouse. The DNA ends 1 residue before the CDR3 does, and the rest of the CDR3 is filled in from the germline J gene. J is TRBJ2-5 and V is TRBV5; 7 positions agree with TRBD2. The V gene's germline CDR1 is LGHNA and CDR2 YNLKQL (reference sequence). The CDR3 spans 14 residues. V shed 0 bases, J shed 6 bases, and the junction held 3 bases outside the gene matches. The DNA read from the CDR3 is TGTGCCAGCAGCCAAGATGGGGGGAGGGACACCCAGTAC. Its protein is CASSQDGGRDTQY. In full, the CDR3 reads CASSQDGGRDTQYF.

Remarks on this clone: All gene names here are mouse names. The read terminates 1 residue ahead of where the CDR3 ends, so the germline J gene completes it. The V call is TRBV19, the J call TRBJ2-4, with 11 positions matching TRBD2. This CDR3 has 15 amino acids. V trimming: 3 bases; J trimming: 4 bases; junction bases outside the gene matches: 4. The germline CDR1 and CDR2 sequences are FNHDT and SITEND (reference sequence). The chain's CDR3 is CASSTPTGGENTLYF. The CDR3 DNA, read in part, is TGTGCCAGCAGTACCCCGACTGGGGGGGAAAACACCTTGTAC.

Only a few counts were recorded for this clone. Gene names are the mouse ones. The observed sequence ends 1 residue before the CDR3 terminus, with the missing tail filled in from the germline J gene. This sequence joins TRBV31 and TRBJ1-4; 9 nucleotides match TRBD1. This CDR3 region has 14 residues. Germline CDR1 is GKSSPN and CDR2 is SITVG. The V gene end was trimmed by 2 bases and the J gene end by 7 bases; junction bases not matched to a gene: 5. The CDR3 loop reads CAWSLTGGSERLFF. The CDR3 DNA, read in part, is TGTGCCTGGAGTTTGACAGGGGGGAGCGAAAGATTATTT.

This clone was counted between two and nine times. Gene names and germline match the mouse. The read ends 1 residue early relative to the CDR3; the germline J gene fills the gap. V and J are TRBV3 and TRBJ2-7; TRBD2 might be the D (7 bases). Germline V lookup: CDR1 SNHLY, CDR2 FYNGKV (reference sequence). V lost 5 bases, J lost 0 bases, and 14 bases lay in between. The CDR3 sequence is 15 residues long. CDR3 DNA, as far as it was read: TGTGCCAGCAGCCGGAAGGGGGGGAGCTCCTATGAACAGTAC. Residues: CASSRKGGSSYEQY. The entire CDR3 reads CASSRKGGSSYEQYF.

For this clone: Mouse gene names and germline throughout. Read sequence stops 1 residue before the CDR3 end, and the germline J gene provides the missing end. The chain combines TRBV23 with TRBJ2-7; the table gives TRBD2 as D, unverified against the DNA. The V gene's germline CDR1 is KGHTA and CDR2 FQNQQP. The CDR3 is 13 residues long. The CDR3 bases that were read are TGCTCCAGCAGTCAATTGTCTGGGTATGAACAGTAC. It encodes CSSSQLSGYEQY. The entire CDR3 reads CSSSQLSGYEQYF.

Details on this clone: Any gene name here is a mouse gene name. The read finishes 1 residue shy of the CDR3 end, and the germline J gene is used to complete it. The rearrangement joins TRBV13-1 to TRBJ2-1; 8 nucleotides line up with TRBD2. From germline, CDR1 is NSHNY and CDR2 SYGAGN. The CDR3 consists of 13 residues. V lost 0 bases to trimming and J lost 7 bases; unmatched junction nucleotides: 0. The CDR3 DNA, read in part, is TGTGCCAGCAGTGATGGGGGGGGCGCTGAGCAGTTC. Translated: CASSDGGGAEQF. The full CDR3 protein is CASSDGGGAEQFF.

By frequency in the sample, this clone is medium-sized. Each gene name is a mouse one. Read data end 1 residue before the CDR3 end; the end is taken from the germline J gene. The chain carries TRBV26 and TRBJ2-3, with TRBD2 matching 12 bases. Per the germline V gene, CDR1 is KGHPV and CDR2 is FQNQEV (reference sequence). J gave up 9 bases and V 8 bases, and 9 bases lay outside the gene matches. The CDR3 is 14 amino acids. CDR3 bases read: TGTGCCAGCTCACCGGGACTGGGGGGAGGGACGCTGTAT. Translated: CASSPGLGGGTLY. The complete CDR3 reads CASSPGLGGGTLYF.

By its share, this clone is large. Gene names and germline match the mouse. The missing CDR3 end, 1 residue past where the read stops, is filled in from the germline J gene. J is TRBJ2-1 and V is TRBV16; 10 bases align to TRBD2. This CDR3 has 16 residues. J lost 4 bases, V lost 0 bases, and 3 bases had no gene match. Germline-derived CDR1 and CDR2 are SGHSA and FRNQAP. The CDR3 reads CASSLENWGGYAEQFF. The DNA read from the CDR3 is TGTGCAAGCAGCTTAGAGAACTGGGGGGGTTATGCTGAGCAGTTC.

In this sample, this clone turned up a few times. Genes and germline are mouse. The read terminates 1 residue ahead of where the CDR3 ends, so the germline J gene completes it. The chain couples TRBV16 to TRBJ2-3; TRBD1 aligns across 7 bases. Per germline, CDR1 SGHSA and CDR2 FRNQAP. V was clipped by 4 bases and J by 1 base; unmatched bases: 2. The CDR3 has 14 residues. The DNA read from the CDR3 is TGTGCAAGCAGCTCGGGACAGCGTGCAGAAACGCTGTAT. Residues: CASSSGQRAETLY. The CDR3 as a whole reads CASSSGQRAETLYF.

About this clone itself: These gene names are mouse names. The missing CDR3 end, 1 residue past where the read stops, is filled in from the germline J gene. The J gene is TRBJ2-5, the V gene TRBV3, with a weak D call TRBD1 (6 bases). This CDR3 spans 13 amino acids. V was trimmed by 5 bases and J by 5 bases, leaving 11 bases between them. In germline, CDR1 is SNHLY, CDR2 FYNGKV (reference sequence). This chain's CDR3 is CASSVTGLDTQYF. The sequenced CDR3 bases are TGTGCCAGCAGCGTCACAGGGCTAGACACCCAGTAC.

In the case of this clone: Any gene name here is a mouse gene name. The CDR3 end lies 1 residue beyond the end of the read and is filled in from the germline J gene. The genes are TRBV3 and TRBJ2-3, with 12 bases lining up with TRBD2. The CDR3 covers 14 residues. Germline trimming cut 4 bases from V and 9 bases from J; bases unmatched to any gene: 5. The V gene's germline CDR1 is SNHLY and CDR2 FYNGKV (reference sequence). CDR3 loop: CASSSDWGGGTLYF. The sequenced CDR3 bases are TGTGCCAGCAGCTCAGACTGGGGGGGCGGGACGCTGTAT.

About this clone itself: Mouse gene names and germline throughout. CDR3 in amino acids: CASSNGLRGQNTLYF. CDR3 bases read: TGTGCCAGCAGTAACGGTCTGCGAGGTCAAAACACCTTGTAC. The V call is TRBV19, the J call TRBJ2-4; D call uncertain. The read ends 1 residue shy of where the CDR3 ends; the end is completed using the germline J gene. CDR1 FNHDT and CDR2 SITEND come from the germline V gene (reference sequence). V dropped 3 bases and J dropped 1 base, with 12 bases sitting between them. The CDR3 spans 15 residues.

Comment on this clone: Here the gene names and germline are mouse. With the read ending 1 residue before the CDR3 end, the germline J gene is used to fill in that end. The J gene is TRBJ1-6, the V gene TRBV14, with 9 positions matching TRBD1. TRBJ1-6 qualifies as an ORF whose function is uncertain. After removal of 5 bases from V and 0 bases from J, the junction contained 6 bases not matched to a gene. This CDR3 contains 17 residues. Per germline, CDR1 SGHDT and CDR2 FRDEAV. The CDR3: CASSTGTGFSYNSPLYF. CDR3 DNA (partial): TGTGCCAGCAGCACCGGGACAGGGTTTTCCTATAATTCGCCCCTCTAC.

Note on this clone: Gene names and germline match the mouse. The missing CDR3 end, 1 residue past where the read stops, is filled in from the germline J gene. The chain combines TRBV26 with TRBJ2-5; 9 bases align to TRBD1. Germline loops: CDR1 KGHPV, CDR2 FQNQEV (reference sequence). Trimming took 4 bases from V and 5 from J; bases not matched to a gene: 4. CDR3 length: 14 residues. CDR3 sequence: CASSRPGQGDTQYF. The CDR3 DNA, read in part, is TGTGCCAGCAGTCGGCCGGGACAGGGAGACACCCAGTAC.

There are a few counts of this clone. Mouse germline and gene names are used. The DNA ends 1 residue before the CDR3 does, and the rest of the CDR3 is filled in from the germline J gene. V is TRBV26 and J is TRBJ2-5; 7 bases are a match to TRBD1. Germline V gene data show CDR1 as KGHPV and CDR2 as FQNQEV (reference sequence). This CDR3 is built from 13 residues. With V trimmed by 4 bases and J by 3 bases, 1 base remained unmatched. The DNA read from the CDR3 is TGTGCCAGCAGTCGACAGGGTCAAGACACCCAGTAC. Its translation is CASSRQGQDTQY. The CDR3 in its entirety is CASSRQGQDTQYF.

As to this clone: Mouse gene names apply. The read stops 1 residue short of the end of the CDR3; the missing end is completed from the germline J gene. V gene TRBV26 combines with J gene TRBJ2-4, with 10 nucleotides matching TRBD1. Germline loops: CDR1 KGHPV, CDR2 FQNQEV (reference sequence). The CDR3 has 13 residues. The J segment lost 6 bases and the V segment lost 5 bases, leaving 2 bases of the junction unmatched. The DNA read from the CDR3 is TGTGCCAGCAGTTCGGGACAGGGGAACACCTTGTAC. Translation: CASSSGQGNTLY. In full, the CDR3 is CASSSGQGNTLYF.

In this sample, this clone turned up a few times. The listed genes are named as in mouse. The observed sequence ends 1 residue before the CDR3 terminus, with the missing tail filled in from the germline J gene. This sequence joins TRBV26 and TRBJ2-2; 10 bases are a match to TRBD2. CDR3 length equals 16 residues. Trimming cost V 6 bases and J 3 bases; bases outside gene matches: 7. Germline V gene sequence: CDR1 KGHPV, CDR2 FQNQEV (reference sequence). The DNA read from the CDR3 is TGTGCCAGCAGCCCTCTGGGGGGGCGTGACACCGGGCAGCTCTAC. Translated: CASSPLGGRDTGQLY. The CDR3 in its entirety is CASSPLGGRDTGQLYF.

As concerns this clone: Gene labels here are mouse ones. Additional DNA sequences in this sample encode the identical CDR3. Here the CDR3 reads CASSMEGAGGAETLYF. The covered CDR3 bases are TGTGCCAGCAGTATGGAGGGGGCGGGGGGTGCAGAAACGCTGTAT. The chain couples TRBV19 to TRBJ2-3, with D possibly being TRBD1 (7 bases). The read terminates 1 residue before the CDR3 end, so the remaining end is supplied by the germline J gene. The CDR3 totals 16 residues. V gave up 2 bases and J gave up 1 base, with 14 bases separating them. Germline V lookup: CDR1 FNHDT, CDR2 SITEND (reference sequence).

As to this clone: Mouse gene names and germline throughout. The read halts 1 residue ahead of the CDR3 end, with the missing end drawn from the germline J gene. The genes are TRBV13-2 and TRBJ2-7, with D possibly TRBD1 on 5 matching bases. Per the germline V gene, CDR1 is NNHNN and CDR2 is SYGAGS (reference sequence). V was clipped by 3 bases and J by 0 bases, with 7 bases between them. The CDR3 runs 13 residues. This CDR3 is CASGGQPSYEQYF. Incomplete CDR3 DNA: TGTGCCAGCGGTGGACAGCCCTCCTATGAACAGTAC.

In regard to this clone: Genes and germline come from the mouse. The covered CDR3 bases are TGTGCCAGCAGCCCCCGACTGGATCAAAACACCTTGTAC. Translation: CASSPRLDQNTLY. The entire CDR3 protein is CASSPRLDQNTLYF. The V gene is TRBV3, the J gene TRBJ2-4; tentatively, D is TRBD2 (6 bases). Sequencing ends 1 residue short of the CDR3 end; the germline J gene provides the rest. V was shortened by 5 bases and J by 2 bases, with 11 bases between the two germline ends. CDR3 length: 14 residues. Germline V gene lookup returns CDR1 SNHLY and CDR2 FYNGKV (reference sequence).

This clone was seen a few times. Gene names and germline match the mouse. CDR3 DNA, as far as it was read: TGTGCCAGCAGTCTGTCAGGGAACTATGCTGAGCAGTTC. Residues: CASSLSGNYAEQF. The complete CDR3 sequence is CASSLSGNYAEQFF. The J gene is TRBJ2-1, the V gene TRBV26; no reliable D call. The DNA ends 1 residue before the CDR3 does, and the rest of the CDR3 is filled in from the germline J gene. Deletions cut 0 bases from V and 1 base from J, with 4 bases between. The germline V gene has CDR1 KGHPV and CDR2 FQNQEV (reference sequence). The CDR3 is 14 amino acids.

By proportion, this clone is medium-sized (0.01 to 0.1%). Any gene name here is a mouse gene name. Coverage ceases 1 residue before the CDR3 finishes, and the germline J gene fills in the end. The sample carries other DNA sequences with the same CDR3. This chain links TRBV26 with TRBJ2-2; TRBD1 agrees at 8 bases. V lost 4 bases and J lost 2; bases outside the gene matches: 0. From germline, CDR1 is KGHPV and CDR2 FQNQEV (reference sequence). The CDR3 extends over 14 amino acids. The CDR3 sequence: CASSRQGNTGQLYF. The sequenced CDR3 bases are TGTGCCAGCAGTCGACAGGGGAACACCGGGCAGCTCTAC.

With regard to this clone: These gene names are mouse names. The read is 1 residue too short to cover the CDR3 end, so that end is filled in from the germline J gene. The chain has TRBV5 and TRBJ2-1, with a tentative D call TRBD2 (7 bases). Germline V gives CDR1 LGHNA, CDR2 YNLKQL (reference sequence). V was trimmed by 1 base and J by 3 bases, leaving 10 bases between them. This CDR3 is built from 15 residues. The CDR3 loop reads CASSQVWGLYAEQFF. The CDR3 bases that were read are TGTGCCAGCAGCCAAGTCTGGGGGCTCTATGCTGAGCAGTTC.

This clone was counted a few times. All gene names here are mouse names. The read finishes 1 residue shy of the CDR3 end, and the germline J gene is used to complete it. The chain uses TRBV31 and TRBJ1-1, with D hard to call. Germline CDR1 is GKSSPN and CDR2 is SITVG. The germline V and J ends were trimmed by 1 base and 0 bases, with 3 bases remaining between them. This CDR3 comprises 12 residues. The DNA read from the CDR3 is TGTGCCTGGAGTCAAGCAAACACAGAAGTCTTC. Translated, it gives CAWSQANTEVF. The whole CDR3 sequence is CAWSQANTEVFF.